The sequence of this TCR beta chain was determined in a study of blood T cell repertoires in COVID-19. This study enrolled people aged about 18 to 100 from roughly 22 US geographic areas. Some clones are missing from TCRdb's copy, which holds only in-frame ones; the method was immunoSEQ multiplex PCR. The sample has 450,000 to 600,000 clones, about nine tenths seen once. Trimming removed 2 bases from V and 6 bases from J, with 14 bases in between. The length of the CDR3 is 13 residues. Germline CDR1 reads GTSNPN; CDR2 reads SVGIG (reference sequence). The sequencing sample was made of PBMCs or T cells enriched from blood (not recorded which). The chain combines TRBV30 with TRBJ2-7; weak D call: TRBD2 (8 bases). This TCR was sampled from a woman aged 18-30 years who had recovered from COVID-19. DNA for the CDR3: TGTGCCTGGAGTAAGGGGGCGGGGGGCGAGCAGTACTTC. It encodes CAWSKGAGGEQYF.